A selection of T cell receptor beta chains follows, all from one sample in a study of shared clonotypes between healthy human individuals. The assay was immunoSEQ multiplex PCR, and TCRdb's table has in-frame clones only and misses some. The table shows about 710,000 clones, with about three quarters occurring only once. Sequencing was done on a sample of memory CD4+ T cells sorted from blood. The receptors were gathered from a young woman in good health. The conserved cysteine and the conserved F or W are not part of the CDR3 here.

TRBV19 | ASRTGRYGYT
TRBV2 | ASTGPRGKLF
TRBV5-8 | ASRTRTGGIGELF
TRBV7-8 | ASSSGRAGVMSEQF
TRBV5-1 | ASSFVSGGSYEQY
TRBV7-2 | ASWGGNTGELF
TRBV28 | ASRTTGQGTEAF
TRBV13 | ASSFGEAEELF
TRBV5-4 | ASSLRGKDTEAF
TRBV28 | ASSFGTGGDEKLF
TRBV5-1 | ASSPTNDREKLF
TRBV28 | ASIPSWASGNTIY
TRBV15 | ATSFWGTRDGYT
TRBV18 | ASSLDRDRGYT
TRBV11-3 | ASSAWVTDTQY
TRBV18 | ASSPANTGELF
TRBV28 | ASSITSGKDKNIQY
TRBV7-2 | ASSLQGGEADTQY
TRBV9 | ASSVAGTRSNQPQH
TRBV15 | ATSRDFVNTDTQY
TRBV30 | AWREAAYSDTQY
TRBV4-1 | ASSSGFINQPQH
TRBV7-8 | ASSLKRQRTDTQY
TRBV18 | ASSSLARGSGANVLT
TRBV7-3 | ASSRGNWDEQY
TRBV5-6 | ASSPPGLAKNIQY
TRBV28 | ASSVGQVIGPQH
TRBV5-6 | ASSLGHLNTEAF
TRBV5-4 | ASSPDRVGYT
TRBV7-6 | ASSLVQGQDSPLH
TRBV14 | ASSPLTGTEQY
TRBV7-9 | ASSLELAGNSYEQY
TRBV7-3 | ASSLTATDTQY
TRBV5-1 | ASRPSDREAF
TRBV7-2 | ASSLAVVSSDRHNEQF
TRBV29-1 | SVATGRSGANVLT
TRBV4-1 | ASSRPGQGVGGYT
TRBV25-1 | ASSETGRLRAVGNEQF
TRBV7-9 | ASSLAGGEFRSSEAF
TRBV2 | ASIPGTKNYGYT
TRBV18 | ASSPQHSGNTIY
TRBV30 | AWRIGTPNTGELF
TRBV4-1 | ASSLEWGDGELF
TRBV19 | ASRGRQGVWELF
TRBV14 | ASSPGLYEKLF